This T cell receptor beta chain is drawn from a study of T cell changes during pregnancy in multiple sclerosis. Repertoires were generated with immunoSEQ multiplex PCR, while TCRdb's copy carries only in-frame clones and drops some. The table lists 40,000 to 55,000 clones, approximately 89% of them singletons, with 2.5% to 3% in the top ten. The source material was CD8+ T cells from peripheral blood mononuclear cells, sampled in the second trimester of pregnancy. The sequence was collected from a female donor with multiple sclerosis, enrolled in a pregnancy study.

The CDR3 nucleotides are TGTGCCAGCAGAACTAGCGGGGGGCACCCCTACGAGCAGTACTTC. Residues: CASRTSGGHPYEQYF. The chain uses TRBV2 and TRBJ2-7, with 12 bases matching TRBD2. V lost 6 bases and J lost 2; bases outside the gene matches: 5. Germline lookup yields CDR1 SNHLY and CDR2 FYNNEI. This CDR3 is built from 15 residues.